Shown below are 5 T cell receptor beta chains from a single sample sequenced in a study of blood T cell repertoires in COVID-19. Sequencing used immunoSEQ multiplex PCR; TCRdb keeps in-frame clones, though not all of them. The sample has approximately 260,000 clones; around 83% are singletons. Input material: PBMCs or T cells enriched from blood (not recorded which). These TCRs come from a woman in her forties or fifties who had been exposed to COVID-19.

The J gene is TRBJ1-1, the V gene TRBV13, with D possibly matching TRBD1 (6 bases). The CDR3 has 17 amino acids. Germline CDR1 and CDR2: PRHDT and FYEKMQ (reference sequence). V shed 0 bases and J shed 1 base, with 15 bases lying between them. The CDR3 region is CASSLGLGRGRNTEAFF. In DNA form, the CDR3 reads TGTGCCAGCAGCTTAGGCCTCGGCAGGGGAAGGAACACTGAAGCTTTCTTT.

The chain has TRBV29-1 and TRBJ2-7; a weak D match, TRBD2 (6 bases). Trimming left V 6 bases short and J 7 bases short, with 13 bases between. This CDR3 is built from 11 residues. Germline values: CDR1 SQVTM, CDR2 ANQGSEA. Written as DNA, the CDR3 is TGCAGCGTGAGCGCGGGGCCAGAGCAGTACTTC. Its translation: CSVSAGPEQYF.

The chain uses TRBV12-3 or TRBV12-4 and TRBJ2-3, with a weak D call TRBD2 (5 bases). CDR3 length equals 12 residues. V lost 5 bases, J lost 8 bases, and 11 bases lay in between. CDR3 in amino acids: CASSRAGGTQYF. The CDR3 DNA is TGTGCCAGCAGTAGGGCAGGAGGTACGCAGTATTTT.

V and J are TRBV2 and TRBJ1-6; D is uncertain. Trimming shortened V by 4 bases and J by 4 bases, and 5 bases separated the two germline ends. The CDR3 spans 13 residues. Germline V gene lookup returns CDR1 SNHLY and CDR2 FYNNEI. The DNA for the CDR3 is TGTGCCAGCAGTGCGGGGTATAATTCACCCCTCCACTTT. Its protein product is CASSAGYNSPLHF.

This rearrangement joins TRBV10-3 to TRBJ2-1, with 8 bases identical to TRBD2. Germline V gene lookup returns CDR1 ENHRY and CDR2 SYGVKD. V lost 4 bases and J lost 6; bases outside the gene matches: 5. The CDR3 runs to 14 residues. For the CDR3, the DNA is TGTGCCATCAGTGTAAGTAGCGGGGCCAATGAGCAGTTCTTC. It codes for CAISVSSGANEQFF.